Sequencing of this TCR beta chain was carried out in a study of blood T cell repertoires in COVID-19. For the study at large: Italy, Spain and the United States were the sources of the convalescent and acute COVID-19 samples. Nucleic acid was either cDNA or gDNA, and it came from T cells, B-cell-depleted T cells, or PBMCs.

This CDR3 has 19 amino acids. Unmatched junction bases numbered 10, after V lost 3 bases and J lost 0 bases. CDR1 and CDR2 from the germline V gene are SNHLY and FYNNEI. Original analysis: Scientists estimated how many nucleated cells there were by amplifying reference gene primers. Produced via immunoSEQ multiplex PCR; TCRdb's table is partial and in-frame only. That table is the source of V, J and clone size, and D and trimming were worked out from the DNA. Altogether about 350,000 clones are present, 89% being singletons, with the ten largest covering approximately 4.1%. One Seattle source followed patients from active infection through their disease course.

The sequence was collected from a woman aged 55-70 years with COVID-19, enrolled during active disease. What was sequenced was peripheral blood. The chain couples TRBV2 to TRBJ2-6; 8 bases line up with TRBD1. CDR3 in DNA: TGTGCCAGCAGTGAGAGACCAGGGGGCCGTCACTCTGGGGCCAACGTCCTGACTTTC. This translates into CASSERPGGRHSGANVLTF.